This TCR beta chain was retrieved from a study of cytomegalovirus exposure and HLA in healthy donors (dated 2017 in TCRdb). Looking at the study overall: In an earlier analysis of 587 of the donors, 276 Gb of sequence data and 117 million unique TCR beta sequences from some 170 million T cells were reported. Among the roughly 430 genotyped donors, approximately 77% belonged to the genetic ancestry cluster associated with self-reported Caucasian donors. An early release covering 500 to 750 HLA-typed donors comprised approximately 300 gigabases of sequencing data and approximately 85 million unique TCR sequences. Rather than drawing on any new phenotypic data, the later analysis identified candidate immune exposures from TCR beta sequences and the way those sequences occurred across donors. To decide whether each TCR beta V gene segment behaved as functional or pseudogenic, an earlier analysis of some 540 of the donors relied on high-throughput TCR beta sequencing. HLA typing included class I and class II loci at four-digit resolution. Donor age, sex, ethnicity and CMV serostatus were compiled alongside the repertoire data. The study was designed to test whether signatures of past pathogen exposure could be identified by cataloging public T cell receptors. Among a few hundred genotyped donors of the cohort, an average of roughly 240,000 unique TCR beta nucleotide sequences were sequenced per donor, around a sixth of them non-productive. In a later genetic analysis, genome-wide SNP genotypes for about three fifths of the roughly 670 donors were used, and that subset was treated as a discovery cohort. The study combined high-throughput TCR immunosequencing, statistical association of individual TCRs with disease status, and machine learning to predict cytomegalovirus infection status. Every repertoire in the discovery cohort had been generated on one and the same sequencing platform. A separate validation cohort of roughly 130 different subjects was used in addition to the approximately 700-subject first cohort. The number of typed donors differed by locus: about 620-640 for A, B, C, DRB1 and DQB1; approximately 520 for DQA1; around 580 for DPA1; and some 450 for DPB1. Four or five DR-DQ haplotypes were handled as single units for association and clustering because linkage in the cohort was strong. A later analysis re-analyzed previously published TCR beta repertoires from approximately 700 donors and added high-resolution HLA genotyping to study TCR occurrence patterns. The study used immunosequencing to profile the T cell repertoires of approximately 650 subjects and linked those repertoires to cytomegalovirus serostatus.

Spanning cysteine to phenylalanine, the CDR3 consists of 14 amino acids. Of the read, only the CDR3 DNA is kept; its 42 bases are in frame from base 1. The junction shows trimming of 1 base on V and 1 base on J, plus 7 bases between the germline ends. Per the germline V gene, SGHNT is the CDR1 and YENEEA is the CDR2. The library was prepared using the immunoSEQ multiplex PCR assay. A mixture of 60 forward primers for TCR Vbeta segments and 13 reverse primers for TCR Jbeta segments was used in the multiplex PCR. The CDR3 region of rearranged TCR beta genes was amplified from genomic DNA by a multiplex PCR assay. The amplified TCR beta libraries were sequenced on the Illumina HiSeq System as 87-base-pair reads. From the authors' description of their analysis: In a later analysis, tens of millions of unique TCR beta chains were counted across the 650 to 750 repertoires, and roughly 10 million of these chains were shared by at least two donors. A nearest-neighbor algorithm error-corrected the raw reads and collapsed the reads into unique sequences, merging closely related sequences to remove PCR and sequencing errors. Alignment of CDR3 sequences to IMGT reference sequences was used to assign V, D and J gene segments. For a sequence to be retained, a match of at least six nucleotides was required to both a V gene segment and a J gene segment. Rearrangements were classified as productive when the CDR3 lacked stop codons and remained in frame with V and J, and all other rearrangements were classified as non-productive. Following IMGT convention, CDR3 was defined as the stretch from the second conserved V-encoded cysteine up to the conserved J-encoded phenylalanine. The earlier analysis of a few hundred of the donors excluded sequences that lacked an unambiguous match to a single V gene segment. In an earlier analysis of around 590 of the donors, a V segment was called functional when productive rearrangements were above 56.7%, and segregating when the standard deviation between donors exceeded 5%. A statistical classification framework was developed to diagnose cytomegalovirus status using the catalog of TCR beta chain sequences. In a later analysis, TCR nucleotide sequences were compared against IMGT/GENE-DB human TR gene sequences so that V and J genes could be assigned. The TCRdist pipeline was used in a later analysis to assign CDR3 sequences and most-parsimonious VDJ recombination scenarios. In a later analysis, every TCR beta chain was defined by the combination of its CDR3 amino acid sequence and its V-gene family, and reads without a unique V-gene family were dropped. In a later analysis, fewer than 650 highly shared, low-generation-probability nucleotide sequences were removed to address suspected cross-contamination and a sequencing artifact. In a later analysis, a clonal expansion index for each public chain was calculated from normalized within-repertoire ranks of inferred template counts. In a later analysis, generation probabilities were computed with a VDJ recombination model fitted to out-of-frame rearrangements, and the resulting probabilities were checked against IGoR. In a later analysis, hypergeometric tests were used to score TCR-TCR, TCR-HLA and TCR-CMV co-occurrence, with a repertoire-size bias correction applied to TCR pairs. A later analysis estimated false discovery rates by permuting HLA or CMV assignments 20 times. In a later analysis, co-occurring TCRs were grouped using DBSCAN, with TCRdist sequence similarity added in when clustering inside HLA-allele-positive subsets. Repertoires with fewer than 30,000 or more than 120,000 public chains, plus five repertoires with anomalous nucleotide sharing, were excluded from co-occurrence clustering. The source is immuneACCESS, and TCRdb retained only in-frame sequences with V and J called. Part of the clones is not carried over; for the studies checked, unresolved V genes explain less than half of this, and the remainder is unexplained. Clonal size and the V and J genes are those of that table, whereas D and trimming came from the DNA. The sample table lists tens of thousands of clones, around four fifths of them with a count of one. The top ten clones comprise roughly 3.2% of the sample.

In its sample, this clone was seen a few times. The clone's antigen remains unknown. No base quality information exists; no much larger clone differs at one position. The cohort consisted of 600 to 750 healthy bone marrow donors. Cohort members were all nominally healthy when sampled, although unrecorded immune exposures were likely present. The donor tested CMV seropositive, placing the donor among the 250 to 350 seropositive members of the cohort. A peripheral blood sample was collected from each donor, and TCR beta sequencing was performed on peripheral blood mononuclear cells. Genomic DNA extraction from the blood cell samples was performed with the Qiagen DNeasy Blood Extraction Kit. Overall study outcomes, separate from this receptor: CMV serostatus was the only immune exposure information available for the cohort. The presence/absence analyses assumed that sequencing depth was roughly uniform across donors, and that assumption may not be true. Correlated functional status among segregating V segments might reflect linkage disequilibrium, but an unknown experimental factor could not be ruled out. In a later analysis, the rate of TCR association differed among HLA loci, with DRB1 alleles having the most associated TCRs and HLA-C alleles having the fewest. In both the original and validation cohorts, the classifier was reported to diagnose cytomegalovirus status with high specificity and sensitivity. The 87-base-pair reads could not distinguish some IMGT-functional V segments, including TRBV6-2 and TRBV6-3, so those segments were excluded. In an earlier analysis of 587 of the donors, most TCR beta V segments were observed in productive rearrangements about 87% or about 30% of the time, broadly matching IMGT annotations. The authors suggested that the approach could potentially be extended to other disease states and immunological phenotypes. A few of the identified cytomegalovirus-associated TCR beta chains were confirmed in vitro to be specific for cytomegalovirus antigens. In a later analysis, most CMV-associated TCR beta chains were found to appear HLA-restricted, with HLA associations seemingly driven largely by CMV exposure. In a later analysis, HLA-associated TCR beta chains showed more clonal expansion and lower generation probabilities than non-associated chains that were equally common. When HLA alleles, especially DR and DQ, strongly co-occurred, attributing TCR associations to individual alleles was difficult. This cohort had only TCR beta chains sequenced, and the lack of alpha or paired-chain data limited which features could be detected. A further reported finding was that TCR beta sequences accurately predicted the HLA-A and HLA-B alleles for most subjects in the first cohort. A cluster of highly shared sequence variants was judged likely to represent a technical artifact of the sequencing pipeline. Because HLA typing was missing for some donors at each locus, association tests included only the typed subset. Most TCR sequences were observed very rarely across donors, whereas some public TCRs were present in many individuals. The study gave a list of 150 to 200 TCR beta chains associated with cytomegalovirus. According to a later genetic analysis, donors in an Asian-associated ancestry cluster had fewer N-insertions in productive TCRs than the roughly 700-donor mean. An association between a missense DCLRE1C variant and V-gene and J-gene trimming of TCR beta chains was found in a later genetic analysis and replicated in an independent cohort. Because counts were too low, seventeen rarely observed V segments, including chromosome 9 orphons, were left out of the earlier analysis of a few hundred of the donors. Specific HLA alleles were associated with some 15,000 TCR beta sequences at a false discovery rate of 0.05 in a later analysis. According to a later analysis, parvovirus B19, influenza, CMV and Epstein-Barr virus appeared linked to several top co-occurrence clusters.

The sample comprised PBMCs. The chain joins TRBV11-3 to TRBJ1-1; the D gene assignment is ambiguous. This receptor was identified in a man aged 50 to 59 in good health and CMV-seropositive. CDR3 reads: CASSLAGENTEAFF. At the DNA level, the sequence is TGTGCCAGCAGCTTAGCCGGGGAGAACACTGAAGCTTTCTTT.